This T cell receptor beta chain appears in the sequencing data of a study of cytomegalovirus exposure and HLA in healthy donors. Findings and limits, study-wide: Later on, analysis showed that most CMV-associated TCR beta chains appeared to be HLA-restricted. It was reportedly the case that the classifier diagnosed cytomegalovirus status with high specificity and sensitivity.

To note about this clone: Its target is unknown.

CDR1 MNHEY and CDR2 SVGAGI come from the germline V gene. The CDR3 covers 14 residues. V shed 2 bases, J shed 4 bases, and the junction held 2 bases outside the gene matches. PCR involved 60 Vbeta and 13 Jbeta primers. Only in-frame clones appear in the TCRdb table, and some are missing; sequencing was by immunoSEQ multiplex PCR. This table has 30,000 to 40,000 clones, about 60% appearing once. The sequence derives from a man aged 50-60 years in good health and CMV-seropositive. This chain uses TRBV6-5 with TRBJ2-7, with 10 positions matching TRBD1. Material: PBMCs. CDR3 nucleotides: TGTGCCAGCAGTTACCGGGACAGGGGATACGAGCAGTACTTC. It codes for CASSYRDRGYEQYF.